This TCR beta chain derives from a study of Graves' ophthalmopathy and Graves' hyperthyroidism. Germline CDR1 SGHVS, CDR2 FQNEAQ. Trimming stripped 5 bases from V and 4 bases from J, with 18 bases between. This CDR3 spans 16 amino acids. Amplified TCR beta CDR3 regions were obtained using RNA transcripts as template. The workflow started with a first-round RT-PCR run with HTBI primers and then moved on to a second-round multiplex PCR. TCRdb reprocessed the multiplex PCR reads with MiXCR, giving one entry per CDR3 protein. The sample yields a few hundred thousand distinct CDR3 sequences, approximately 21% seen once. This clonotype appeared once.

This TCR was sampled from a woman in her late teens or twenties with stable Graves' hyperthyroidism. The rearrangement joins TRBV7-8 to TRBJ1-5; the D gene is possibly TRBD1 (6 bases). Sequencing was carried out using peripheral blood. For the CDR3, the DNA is TGTGCCAGCAGCCCGGGGGGGGGCAACGATAATCAGCCCCAGCATTTT. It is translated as CASSPGGGNDNQPQHF.